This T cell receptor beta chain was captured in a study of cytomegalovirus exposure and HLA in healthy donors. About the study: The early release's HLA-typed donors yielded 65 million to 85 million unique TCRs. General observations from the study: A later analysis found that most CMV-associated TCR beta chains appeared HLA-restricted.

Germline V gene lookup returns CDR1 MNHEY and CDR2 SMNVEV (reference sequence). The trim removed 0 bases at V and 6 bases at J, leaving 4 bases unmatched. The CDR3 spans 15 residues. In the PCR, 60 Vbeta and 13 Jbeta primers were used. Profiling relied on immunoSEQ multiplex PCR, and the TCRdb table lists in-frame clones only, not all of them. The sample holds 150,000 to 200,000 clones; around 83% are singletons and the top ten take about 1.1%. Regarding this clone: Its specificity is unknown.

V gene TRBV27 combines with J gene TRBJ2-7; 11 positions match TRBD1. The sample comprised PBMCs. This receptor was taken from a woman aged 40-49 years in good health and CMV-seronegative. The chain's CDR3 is CASSLSGQGAREQYF. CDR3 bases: TGTGCCAGCAGTTTATCAGGACAGGGGGCGCGCGAGCAGTACTTC.